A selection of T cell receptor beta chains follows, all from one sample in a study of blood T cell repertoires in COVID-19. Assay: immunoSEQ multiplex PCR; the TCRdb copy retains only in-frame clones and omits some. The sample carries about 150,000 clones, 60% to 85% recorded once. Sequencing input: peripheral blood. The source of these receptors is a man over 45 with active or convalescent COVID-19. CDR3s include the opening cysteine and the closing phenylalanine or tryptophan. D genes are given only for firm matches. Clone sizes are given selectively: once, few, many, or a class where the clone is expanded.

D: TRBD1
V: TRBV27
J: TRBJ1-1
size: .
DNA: TGTGCCAGCAGTCTGACAGGGGGCACTGAAGCTTTCTTT
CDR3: CASSLTGGTEAFF

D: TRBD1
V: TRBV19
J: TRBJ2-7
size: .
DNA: TGTGCCAGTACACAGGGGGCCAACGAGCAGTACTTC
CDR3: CASTQGANEQYF

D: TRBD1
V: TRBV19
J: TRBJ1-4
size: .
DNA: TGTGCCAGTAGTATTCCAGGGGGCGAGACTAATGAAAAACTGTTTTTT
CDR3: CASSIPGGETNEKLFF

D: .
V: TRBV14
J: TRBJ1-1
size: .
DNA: TGTGCCAGCAGCCAAGACCAGGGGTTCCTCATGAACACTGAAGCTTTCTTT
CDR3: CASSQDQGFLMNTEAFF

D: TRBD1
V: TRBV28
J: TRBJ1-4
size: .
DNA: TGTGCCAGCAGTGGACAGGGGGGAAATGAAAAACTGTTTTTT
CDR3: CASSGQGGNEKLFF

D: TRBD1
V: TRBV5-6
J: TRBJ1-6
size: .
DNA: TGTGCCAGCAGCTTGTTCGGGGGACAGGGAAATTCACCCCTCCACTTT
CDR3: CASSLFGGQGNSPLHF

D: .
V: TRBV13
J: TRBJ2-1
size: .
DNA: TGTGCCAGCAGCTTATCGCCGAGCTCCTACAATGAGCAGTTCTTC
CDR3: CASSLSPSSYNEQFF

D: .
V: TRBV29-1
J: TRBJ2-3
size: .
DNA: TGCAGCGTTGATCGGTCGCGAGATACGCAGTATTTT
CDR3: CSVDRSRDTQYF

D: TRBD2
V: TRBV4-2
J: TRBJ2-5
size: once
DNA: TGTGCCAGCAGCTCAGCGGGGGGCGCGGGAGAGACCCAGTACTTC
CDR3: CASSSAGGAGETQYF

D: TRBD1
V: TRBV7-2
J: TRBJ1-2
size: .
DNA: TGTGCCAGCAGTTTCTCGGGACAGGGCTTCAGTGGCTACACCTTC
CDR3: CASSFSGQGFSGYTF

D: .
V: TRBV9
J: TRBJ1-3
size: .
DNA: TGTGCCAGCAGCGTTCGGGACCAGGGGTTCTCTGGAAACACCATATATTTT
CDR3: CASSVRDQGFSGNTIYF